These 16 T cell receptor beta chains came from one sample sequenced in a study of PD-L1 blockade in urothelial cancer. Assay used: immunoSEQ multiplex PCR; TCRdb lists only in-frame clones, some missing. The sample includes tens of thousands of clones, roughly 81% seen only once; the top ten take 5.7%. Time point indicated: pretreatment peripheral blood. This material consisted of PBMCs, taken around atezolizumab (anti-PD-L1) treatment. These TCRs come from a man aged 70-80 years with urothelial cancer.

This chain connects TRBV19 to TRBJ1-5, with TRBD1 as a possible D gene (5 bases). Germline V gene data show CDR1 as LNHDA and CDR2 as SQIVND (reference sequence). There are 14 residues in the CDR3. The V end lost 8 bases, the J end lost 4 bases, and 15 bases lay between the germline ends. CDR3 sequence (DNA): TGTGCCAGTTCTGGAGGGGAGGGAAATCAGCCCCAGCATTTT. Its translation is CASSGGEGNQPQHF.

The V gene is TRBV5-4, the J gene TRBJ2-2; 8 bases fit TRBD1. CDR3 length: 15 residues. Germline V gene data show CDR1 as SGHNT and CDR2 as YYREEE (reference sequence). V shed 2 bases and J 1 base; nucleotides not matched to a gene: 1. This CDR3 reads CASSFGQGNTGELFF. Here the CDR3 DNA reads TGTGCCAGCAGCTTTGGACAGGGGAACACCGGGGAGCTGTTTTTT.

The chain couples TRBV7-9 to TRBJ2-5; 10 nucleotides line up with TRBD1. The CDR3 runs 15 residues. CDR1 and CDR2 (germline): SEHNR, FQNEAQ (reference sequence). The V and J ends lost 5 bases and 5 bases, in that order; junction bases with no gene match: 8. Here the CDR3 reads CASSLRQGAEETQYF. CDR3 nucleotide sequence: TGTGCCAGCAGCCTACGACAGGGGGCGGAGGAGACCCAGTACTTC.

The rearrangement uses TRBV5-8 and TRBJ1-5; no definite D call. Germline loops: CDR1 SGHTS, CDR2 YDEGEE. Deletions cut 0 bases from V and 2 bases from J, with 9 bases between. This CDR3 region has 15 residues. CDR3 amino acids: CASSLGESGNQPQHF. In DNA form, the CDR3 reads TGTGCCAGCAGCTTGGGGGAGAGCGGCAATCAGCCCCAGCATTTT.

This chain's CDR3 is CASSYTGARGETQYF. The CDR3 DNA sequence: TGTGCCAGCAGTTATACAGGGGCTCGGGGAGAGACCCAGTACTTC. V and J are TRBV11-2 and TRBJ2-5, with TRBD1 matching over 7 bases. V dropped 6 bases and J dropped 4; count of bases not matched to a gene: 11. Looked up from germline, CDR1 is SGHAT and CDR2 is FQNNGV. This CDR3 has 15 amino acids.

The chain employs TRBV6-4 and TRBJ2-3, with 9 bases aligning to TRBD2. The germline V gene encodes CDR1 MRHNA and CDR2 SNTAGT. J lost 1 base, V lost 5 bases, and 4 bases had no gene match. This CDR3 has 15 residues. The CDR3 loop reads CASSLAGEGTDTQYF. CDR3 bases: TGTGCCAGCAGTTTAGCGGGAGAGGGCACAGATACGCAGTATTTT.

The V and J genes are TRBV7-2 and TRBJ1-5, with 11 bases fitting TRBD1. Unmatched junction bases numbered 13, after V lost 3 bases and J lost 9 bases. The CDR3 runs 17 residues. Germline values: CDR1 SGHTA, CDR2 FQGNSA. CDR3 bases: TGTGCCAGCAGCTTGCGGGGCGGACAGGGGGCGAGGTGGCCCCAGCATTTT. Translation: CASSLRGGQGARWPQHF.

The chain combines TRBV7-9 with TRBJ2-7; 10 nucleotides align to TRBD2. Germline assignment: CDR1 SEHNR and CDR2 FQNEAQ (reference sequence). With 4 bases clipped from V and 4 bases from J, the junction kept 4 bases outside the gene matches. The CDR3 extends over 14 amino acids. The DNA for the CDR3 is TGTGCCAGCAGCTCCTTAGCGGGAGGTTACGAGCAGTACTTC. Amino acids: CASSSLAGGYEQYF.

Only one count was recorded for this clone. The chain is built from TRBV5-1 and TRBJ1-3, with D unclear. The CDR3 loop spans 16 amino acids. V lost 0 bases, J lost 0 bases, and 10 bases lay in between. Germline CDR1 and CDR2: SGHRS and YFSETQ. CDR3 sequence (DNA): TGCGCCAGCAGCTTGGCGAACCCGAGCTCTGGAAACACCATATATTTT. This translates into CASSLANPSSGNTIYF. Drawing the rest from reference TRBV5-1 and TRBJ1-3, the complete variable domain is KAGVTQTPRYLIKTRGQQVTLSCSPISGHRSVSWYQQTPGQGLQFLFEYFSETQRNKGNFPGRFSGRQFSNSRSEMNVSTLELGDSALYLCASSLANPSSGNTIYFGEGSWLTVV.

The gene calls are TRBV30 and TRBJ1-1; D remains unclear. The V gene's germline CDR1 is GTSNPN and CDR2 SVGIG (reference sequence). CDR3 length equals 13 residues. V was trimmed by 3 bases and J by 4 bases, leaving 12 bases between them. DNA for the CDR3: TGTGCCTGGAGAGGCCAGAGCGGCACTGAAGCTTTCTTT. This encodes CAWRGQSGTEAFF. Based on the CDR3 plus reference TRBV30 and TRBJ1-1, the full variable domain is SQTIHQWPATLVQPVGSPLSLECTVEGTSNPNLYWYRQAAGRGLQLLFYSVGIGQISSEVPQNLSASRPQDRQFILSSKKLLLSDSGFYLCAWRGQSGTEAFFGQGTRLTVV.

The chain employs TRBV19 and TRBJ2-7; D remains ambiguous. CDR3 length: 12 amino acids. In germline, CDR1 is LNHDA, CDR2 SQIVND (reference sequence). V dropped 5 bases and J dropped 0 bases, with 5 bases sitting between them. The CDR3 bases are TGTGCCAGTAGTGCCAGCTCCTACGAGCAGTACTTC. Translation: CASSASSYEQYF.

The CDR3 loop reads CASSPGSDAYEQYF. The CDR3, as DNA: TGTGCCAGCAGCCCGGGTTCAGATGCCTACGAGCAGTACTTC. The gene calls are TRBV5-4 and TRBJ2-7; D gene unclear. The germline V and J ends were trimmed by 4 bases and 2 bases, with 13 bases remaining between them. The CDR3 spans 14 residues. CDR1 SGHNT and CDR2 YYREEE come from the germline V gene (reference sequence).

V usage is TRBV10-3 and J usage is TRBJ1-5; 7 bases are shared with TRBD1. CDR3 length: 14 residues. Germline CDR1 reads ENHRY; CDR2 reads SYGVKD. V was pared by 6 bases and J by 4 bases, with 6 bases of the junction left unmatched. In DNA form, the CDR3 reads TGTGCCATCAGCCCGCAGGGGGAAAATCAGCCCCAGCATTTT. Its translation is CAISPQGENQPQHF.

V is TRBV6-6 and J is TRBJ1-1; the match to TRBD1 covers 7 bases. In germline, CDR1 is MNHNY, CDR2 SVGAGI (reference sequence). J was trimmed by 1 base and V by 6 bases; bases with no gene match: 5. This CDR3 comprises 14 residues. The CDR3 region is CASRKTGTNTEAFF. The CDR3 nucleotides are TGTGCCAGCAGGAAGACAGGGACGAACACTGAAGCTTTCTTT.

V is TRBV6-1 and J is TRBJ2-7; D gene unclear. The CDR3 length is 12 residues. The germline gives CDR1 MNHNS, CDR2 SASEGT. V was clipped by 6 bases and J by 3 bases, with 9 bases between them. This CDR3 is CASSVSYYEQYF. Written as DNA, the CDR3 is TGTGCCAGCAGCGTTAGTTACTACGAGCAGTACTTC.

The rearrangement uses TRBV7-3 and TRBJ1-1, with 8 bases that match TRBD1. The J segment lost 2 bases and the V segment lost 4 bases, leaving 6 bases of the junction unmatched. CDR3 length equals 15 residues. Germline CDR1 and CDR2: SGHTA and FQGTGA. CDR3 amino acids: CASSSDRGSNTEAFF. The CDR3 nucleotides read TGTGCCAGCAGCTCCGACAGGGGCTCCAACACTGAAGCTTTCTTT. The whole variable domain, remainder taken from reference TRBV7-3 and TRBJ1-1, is GAGVSQTPSNKVTEKGKYVELRCDPISGHTALYWYRQSLGQGPEFLIYFQGTGAADDSGLPNDRFFAVRPEGSVSTLKIQRTERGDSAVYLCASSSDRGSNTEAFFGQGTRLTVV.